Reported below is one T cell receptor beta chain. No antigen is known for it. These data come from a study of neoadjuvant anti-PD-1 for oral cavity cancer. Across the whole study: Nivolumab at 3 mg/kg was mostly given biweekly, three to four doses, pre-surgery. Study outcomes and limitations: PBMC Gini-index clonality exceeded responders' in non-responders post-nivolumab.

Time point defined: after neoadjuvant nivolumab, at surgical resection. Patients were newly diagnosed with stage II-IVA oral cavity squamous cell carcinoma without prior systemic or radiation treatment. PBMCs were not maintained or expanded in culture before analysis. V was cut by 4 bases and J by 4 bases, with 16 bases left in between. The V gene's germline CDR1 is SGHDN and CDR2 FVKESK. The length of the CDR3 is 15 residues. Repertoires were generated with immunoSEQ multiplex PCR, while TCRdb's copy carries only in-frame clones and drops some. The sample holds roughly 15,000 clones, about 70% seen once.

Specimen: PBMCs, collected after nivolumab (anti-PD-1) treatment. The chain links TRBV14 to TRBJ1-2, with unresolved D. This sequence was found in a person aged 35-80 years with oral cavity squamous cell carcinoma. The CDR3 is CASSLAPLEGYGYTF. The CDR3 DNA reads TGTGCCAGCAGCCTCGCCCCCCTCGAGGGCTATGGCTACACCTTC. The full variable domain, with the rest looked up from reference TRBV14 and TRBJ1-2, is EAGVTQFPSHSVIEKGQTVTLRCDPISGHDNLYWYRRVMGKEIKFLLHFVKESKQDESGMPNNRFLAERTGGTYSTLKVQPAELEDSGVYFCASSLAPLEGYGYTFGSGTRLTVV.